These T cell receptor beta chains were read from a single sample in a study of CXCR3-negative and CXCR3-positive naive CD8 T cells. TCRdb re-called the 5' RACE reads and shows each CDR3 protein once, DNA omitted. The sample data list about 81,000 distinct CDR3 sequences. The sequencing input was naive CXCR3- CD8+ T cells from blood. These TCRs come from a human donor in good health. Some clones in this sample may be carry-over from other donors' samples. Each CDR3 is given with its conserved first and last residue.

CASSHGLFRDPQETQYF TRBJ2-5 TRBV14
CASSIPGQGYTEAFF TRBJ1-1 TRBV19
CASSPGTDYSYEQYF TRBJ2-7 TRBV5-1
CASSPPLREGADEQFF TRBJ2-1 TRBV5-5
CASSLGGQGYEQFF TRBJ2-1 TRBV7-2
CAIPRLGTQYF TRBJ2-5 TRBV7-9
CSARDRGADTEAFF TRBJ1-1 TRBV20-1
CSVDRGQDGGEQFF TRBJ2-1 TRBV29-1
CSCAMQDGEIGYTF TRBJ1-2 TRBV20-1
CASSYSGGRAADTQYF TRBJ2-3 TRBV6-6
CASTPAKWRVNTGELFF TRBJ2-2 TRBV27
CSALTRERGLNTGELFF TRBJ2-2 TRBV20-1
CASSFRWASGFYEQYF TRBJ2-7 TRBV21-1
CASSEVAVQETQYF TRBJ2-5 TRBV10-2
CASSLIVGQKETQYF TRBJ2-5 TRBV7-8
CASSGGLTYEQYF TRBJ2-7 TRBV10-2
CASSLRLAGGNEQFF TRBJ2-1 TRBV6-2/TRBV6-3
CSVPTMGTDTEAFF TRBJ1-1 TRBV29-1
CASDGLAGNEQFF TRBJ2-1 TRBV6-2/TRBV6-3
CASSPGLGSYNEQFF TRBJ2-1 TRBV19
CSARATGPKETQYF TRBJ2-5 TRBV20-1
CASSLDGGLQETQYF TRBJ2-5 TRBV7-6
CASSLPKDKGPLLEAFF TRBJ1-1 TRBV28